These 18 T cell receptor beta chains originate from one sample sequenced in a study of post-analysis software for immune sequencing data. What these receptors recognize is not known. Unique molecular identifiers were present in the TCR beta cDNA libraries. TCRdb independently ran MiXCR on the PCR reads; one entry per CDR3 protein. The sample carries more than 350,000 distinct CDR3 sequences, more than 30% recorded once. Regarding the study as a whole: Higher frequency in patients than in controls was seen for 5 or 6 TRBV segments, with TRBV5-6, TRBV5-1 and TRBV20-1 among them.

The specimen sequenced was blood. The receptors originated from a girl aged 2 to 10 with multiple sclerosis.

This clonotype has more than one count but fewer than ten. V usage is TRBV29-1 and J usage is TRBJ2-6, with unresolved D. The CDR3 is 14 amino acids. CDR1 SQVTM and CDR2 ANQGSEA come from the germline V gene. V lost 1 base to trimming and J lost 2 bases, with 6 bases between them. CDR3 residues: CSVEGGPGANVLTF. The DNA for the CDR3 is TGCAGCGTTGAAGGAGGCCCTGGGGCCAACGTCCTGACTTTC.

This clonotype was detected many times. V and J are TRBV12-3 or TRBV12-4 and TRBJ2-7; D gene unclear. The CDR3 covers 11 residues. Trimming cost V 1 base and J 6 bases, with 4 bases left between them. The CDR3 spells CASSLVSEQYF. The CDR3 DNA is TGTGCCAGCAGTTTAGTCAGCGAGCAGTACTTC.

J is TRBJ2-1 and V is TRBV20-1; D gene uncertain. The CDR3 has 15 residues. Germline CDR1 DFQATT, CDR2 SNEGSKA (reference sequence). V gave up 3 bases and J gave up 0 bases, with 12 bases separating them. CDR3 residues: CSASTHMDSYNEQFF. CDR3 in DNA: TGCAGTGCTAGTACACACATGGACTCCTACAATGAGCAGTTCTTC.

The V gene is TRBV29-1, the J gene TRBJ2-1, with 12 bases that match TRBD2. V dropped 4 bases and J dropped 9; count of bases not matched to a gene: 10. The CDR3 has 15 residues. Germline CDR1 is SQVTM and CDR2 is ANQGSEA. CDR3 region: CSVALGLAGGGEQFF. The CDR3 nucleotides are TGCAGCGTTGCCTTAGGTCTAGCGGGAGGGGGTGAGCAGTTCTTC.

The J gene is TRBJ1-5, the V gene TRBV2; TRBD1 matches at 10 bases. The ends lost 5 bases at V and 1 base at J; junction bases unmatched: 5. Per germline, CDR1 SNHLY and CDR2 FYNNEI. The CDR3 totals 16 residues. The CDR3 DNA is TGTGCCAGCAGTCAGAGACAGGGGGCAAGCAATCAGCCCCAGCATTTT. Translated, it gives CASSQRQGASNQPQHF.

The V call is TRBV10-3, the J call TRBJ2-5; 7 bases line up with TRBD1. Trimming took 6 bases from V and 4 from J; bases not matched to a gene: 2. From germline, CDR1 is ENHRY and CDR2 SYGVKD. This CDR3 has 12 residues. For the CDR3, the DNA is TGTGCCATCAGCGACAGGGCAGAGACCCAGTACTTC. Its protein product is CAISDRAETQYF.

This chain joins TRBV28 and TRBJ2-5; 10 nucleotides agree with TRBD2. Germline V gene sequence: CDR1 MDHEN, CDR2 SYDVKM. Germline trimming cut 6 bases from V and 1 base from J; bases unmatched to any gene: 8. This CDR3 has 16 residues. The CDR3, as DNA: TGTGCCAGCAGCACCCCTAGCGGGGGACCCCAAGAGACCCAGTACTTC. Amino acids: CASSTPSGGPQETQYF.

This chain links TRBV27 with TRBJ2-5; 8 bases agree with TRBD1. The germline gives CDR1 MNHEY, CDR2 SMNVEV (reference sequence). V lost 5 bases and J lost 5; bases outside the gene matches: 16. The CDR3 totals 17 residues. The CDR3 is CASSKGTGPPGAETQYF. CDR3 in DNA: TGTGCCAGCAGTAAGGGGACAGGACCTCCGGGGGCCGAGACCCAGTACTTC.

V gene TRBV28 combines with J gene TRBJ2-5, with TRBD2 matching over 9 bases. After removal of 5 bases from V and 2 bases from J, the junction contained 9 bases not matched to a gene. Germline V lookup: CDR1 MDHEN, CDR2 SYDVKM. CDR3 length: 16 amino acids. As DNA, the CDR3 is TGTGCCAGCAGTGCGTTAGCGGGGGCCAAACAAGAGACCCAGTACTTC. It codes for CASSALAGAKQETQYF.

The rearrangement links TRBV5-1 to TRBJ1-1, with 7 nucleotides matching TRBD1. The CDR3 contains 15 residues. V lost 0 bases, J lost 5 bases, and 7 bases stayed unmatched. Per the germline V gene, CDR1 is SGHRS and CDR2 is YFSETQ. The CDR3 DNA is TGCGCCAGCAGCTTGGAGAAGACAGGGAGGACTGAAGCTTTCTTT. Residues: CASSLEKTGRTEAFF.

The chain couples TRBV7-9 to TRBJ1-2; TRBD1 might be the D (5 bases). The CDR3 sequence is 13 residues long. Trimming shortened V by 3 bases and J by 3 bases, and 8 bases separated the two germline ends. Germline V lookup: CDR1 SEHNR, CDR2 FQNEAQ (reference sequence). In nucleotides, the CDR3 is TGTGCCAGCAGCTTCATGGGGGACTATGGCTACACCTTC. This sequence encodes CASSFMGDYGYTF.

With regard to this clonotype: Germline and junction disagree at one end, which may indicate a read error. The genes are TRBV7-9 and TRBJ1-2; D unclear. Germline values: CDR1 SEHNR, CDR2 FQNEAQ (reference sequence). The CDR3 runs to 15 residues. CDR3 DNA: TGTGCCAGCAGCTCCTACAGAAACGATAACTATGGCTGCACCTTC. Translating gives CASSSYRNDNYGCTF.

This chain links TRBV20-1 with TRBJ2-7, with TRBD2 as a possible D gene (6 bases). The CDR3 has 13 residues. Trimming removed 1 base from V and 5 bases from J, with 12 bases in between. Germline CDR1 reads DFQATT; CDR2 reads SNEGSKA (reference sequence). DNA of the CDR3: TGCAGTGCTAGAGGACTAGTCCGCCACGAGCAGTACTTC. This translates into CSARGLVRHEQYF.

This clonotype came up a few times. The chain carries TRBV30 and TRBJ2-7; 7 positions match TRBD1. CDR3 length equals 14 residues. J was trimmed by 0 bases and V by 3 bases; bases with no gene match: 5. Per germline, CDR1 GTSNPN and CDR2 SVGIG (reference sequence). CDR3 sequence (DNA): TGTGCCTGGAGCGCCGGGACAGCCTCCTACGAGCAGTACTTC. It specifies CAWSAGTASYEQYF.

This chain joins TRBV12-3 or TRBV12-4 and TRBJ2-7, with 7 bases that match TRBD1. The CDR3 covers 14 residues. V dropped 5 bases and J dropped 6; count of bases not matched to a gene: 10. CDR3 sequence (DNA): TGTGCCAGCAGTCGAGACAGGGTTGGCTGCGAGCAGTACTTC. This sequence encodes CASSRDRVGCEQYF.

The table lists this clonotype with a count of one. This chain connects TRBV6-2 or TRBV6-3 to TRBJ1-2; D not resolved. Germline loops: CDR1 MNHEY, CDR2 SVGEGT. The V gene lost 2 bases and the J gene lost 4 bases, with 11 bases spanning the gap. The length of the CDR3 is 14 residues. In nucleotides, the CDR3 is TGTGCCAGCAGTTACGAGACCATCAGCTATGGCTACACCTTC. Translated, it gives CASSYETISYGYTF.

J is TRBJ1-2 and V is TRBV5-6, with D hard to call. CDR3 length: 14 amino acids. The germline V gene encodes CDR1 SGHDT and CDR2 YYEEEE. Trimming pared 5 bases from V and 7 bases from J, leaving 18 bases between. Here the CDR3 DNA reads TGTGCCAGCAGTCTTGCGCCCCCAGAGGGTGGCTACACCTTC. Protein product: CASSLAPPEGGYTF.

This clonotype was seen only a few times. This sequence joins TRBV11-2 and TRBJ1-2, with D unclear. Trimming took off 1 base at V and 4 bases at J, with 10 bases between the two ends. Germline values: CDR1 SGHAT, CDR2 FQNNGV. The CDR3 spans 14 residues. In nucleotides, the CDR3 is TGTGCCAGCAGCTTAGGAGGCAGCCCCTATGGCTACACCTTC. Protein sequence: CASSLGGSPYGYTF. The whole variable domain, remainder taken from reference TRBV11-2 and TRBJ1-2, is EAGVAQSPRYKIIEKRQSVAFWCNPISGHATLYWYQQILGQGPKLLIQFQNNGVVDDSQLPKDRFSAERLKGVDSTLKIQPAKLEDSAVYLCASSLGGSPYGYTFGSGTRLTVV.